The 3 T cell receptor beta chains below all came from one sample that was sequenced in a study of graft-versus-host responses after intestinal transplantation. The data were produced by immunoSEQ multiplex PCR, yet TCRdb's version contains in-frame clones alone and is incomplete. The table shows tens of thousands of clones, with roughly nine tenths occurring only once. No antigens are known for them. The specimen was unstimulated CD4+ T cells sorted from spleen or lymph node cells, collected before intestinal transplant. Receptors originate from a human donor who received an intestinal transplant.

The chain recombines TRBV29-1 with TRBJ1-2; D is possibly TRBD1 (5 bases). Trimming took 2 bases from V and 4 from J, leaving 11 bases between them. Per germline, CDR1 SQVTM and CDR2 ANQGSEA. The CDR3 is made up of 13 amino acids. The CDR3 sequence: CSVETWGGYGYTF. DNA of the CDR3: TGCAGCGTTGAAACGTGGGGCGGCTATGGCTACACCTTC.

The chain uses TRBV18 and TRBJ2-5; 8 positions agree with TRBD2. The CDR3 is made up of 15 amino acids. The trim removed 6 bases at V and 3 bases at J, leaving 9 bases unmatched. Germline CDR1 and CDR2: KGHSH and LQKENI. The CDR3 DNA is TGTGCCAGCTCCCCCCGGGTAGCGGGGAAAGAGACCCAGTACTTC. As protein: CASSPRVAGKETQYF.

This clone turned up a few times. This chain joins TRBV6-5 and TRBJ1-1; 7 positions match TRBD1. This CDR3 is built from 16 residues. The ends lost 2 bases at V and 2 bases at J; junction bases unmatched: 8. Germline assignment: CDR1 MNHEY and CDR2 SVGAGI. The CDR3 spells CASSYQLGQTNTEAFF. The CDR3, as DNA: TGTGCCAGCAGTTACCAACTGGGACAGACAAACACTGAAGCTTTCTTT.